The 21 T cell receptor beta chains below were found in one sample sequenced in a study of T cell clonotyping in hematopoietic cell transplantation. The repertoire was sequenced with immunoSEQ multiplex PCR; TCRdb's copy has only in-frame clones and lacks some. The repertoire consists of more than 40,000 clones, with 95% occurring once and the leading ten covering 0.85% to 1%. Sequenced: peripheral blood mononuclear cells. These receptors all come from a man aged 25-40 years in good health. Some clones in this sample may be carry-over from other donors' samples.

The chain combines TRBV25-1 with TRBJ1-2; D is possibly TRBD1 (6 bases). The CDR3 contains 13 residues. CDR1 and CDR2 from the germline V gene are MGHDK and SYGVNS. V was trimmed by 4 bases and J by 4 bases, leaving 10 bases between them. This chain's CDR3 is CASSAGHPYGYTF. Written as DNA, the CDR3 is TGTGCCAGCAGTGCGGGACACCCCTATGGCTACACCTTC.

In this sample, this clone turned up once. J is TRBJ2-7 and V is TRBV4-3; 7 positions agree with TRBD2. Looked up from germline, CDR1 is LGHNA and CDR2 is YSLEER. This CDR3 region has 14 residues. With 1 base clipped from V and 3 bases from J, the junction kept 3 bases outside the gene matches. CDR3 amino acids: CASSQGGGSYEQYF. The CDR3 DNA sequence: TGCGCCAGCAGCCAAGGGGGCGGGAGCTACGAGCAGTACTTC.

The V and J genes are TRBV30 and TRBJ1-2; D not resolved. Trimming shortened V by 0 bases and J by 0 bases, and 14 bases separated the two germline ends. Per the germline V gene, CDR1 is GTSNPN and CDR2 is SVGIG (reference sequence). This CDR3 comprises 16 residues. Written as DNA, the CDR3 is TGTGCCTGGAGTGTGCACGGGGTGATAGCTAACTATGGCTACACCTTC. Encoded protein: CAWSVHGVIANYGYTF.

The DNA of the CDR3 is TGTGCCAGCAGCTCGACGACAGCCGGCTATGGCTACACCTTC. Protein: CASSSTTAGYGYTF. The genes are TRBV13 and TRBJ1-2; maybe TRBD1 (5 bases). Germline CDR1 reads PRHDT; CDR2 reads FYEKMQ (reference sequence). V dropped 4 bases and J dropped 4 bases, with 13 bases sitting between them. The CDR3 extends over 14 amino acids.

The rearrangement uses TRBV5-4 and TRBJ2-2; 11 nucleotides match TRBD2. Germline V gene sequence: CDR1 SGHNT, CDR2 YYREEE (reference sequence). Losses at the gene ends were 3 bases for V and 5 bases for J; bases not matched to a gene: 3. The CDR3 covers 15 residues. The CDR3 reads CASSSSGRFTGELFF. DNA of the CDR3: TGTGCCAGCAGCTCTAGCGGGAGGTTTACCGGGGAGCTGTTTTTT. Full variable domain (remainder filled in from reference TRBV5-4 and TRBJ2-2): ETGVTQSPTHLIKTRGQQVTLRCSSQSGHNTVSWYQQALGQGPQFIFQYYREEENGRGNFPPRFSGLQFPNYSSELNVNALELDDSALYLCASSSSGRFTGELFFGEGSRLTVL.

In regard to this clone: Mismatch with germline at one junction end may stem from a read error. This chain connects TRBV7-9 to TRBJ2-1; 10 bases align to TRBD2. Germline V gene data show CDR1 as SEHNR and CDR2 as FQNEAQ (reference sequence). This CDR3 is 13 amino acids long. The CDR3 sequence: CASSPIITSGKVF. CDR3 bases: TGTGCCAGCAGCCCGATCATAACTAGCGGGAAGGTCTTC. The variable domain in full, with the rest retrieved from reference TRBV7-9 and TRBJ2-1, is DTGVSQNPRHKITKRGQNVTFRCDPISEHNRLYWYRQTLGQGPEFLTYFQNEAQLEKSRLLSDRFSAERPKGSFSTLEIQRTEQGDSAMYLCASSPIITSGKVFGPGTRLTVL.

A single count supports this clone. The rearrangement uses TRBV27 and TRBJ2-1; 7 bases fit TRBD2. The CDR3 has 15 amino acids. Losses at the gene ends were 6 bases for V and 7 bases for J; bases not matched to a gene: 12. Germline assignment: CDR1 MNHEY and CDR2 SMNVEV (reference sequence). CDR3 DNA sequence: TGTGCCAGCAGCCCCCCCGCGGGAGCTCAGAATGAGCAGTTCTTC. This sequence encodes CASSPPAGAQNEQFF.

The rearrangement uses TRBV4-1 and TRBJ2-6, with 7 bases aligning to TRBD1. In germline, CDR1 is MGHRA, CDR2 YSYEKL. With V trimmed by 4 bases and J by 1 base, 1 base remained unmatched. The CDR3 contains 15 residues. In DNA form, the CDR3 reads TGCGCCAGCAGCCCGACAGGGTCTGGGGCCAACGTCCTGACTTTC. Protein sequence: CASSPTGSGANVLTF.

The CDR3 region has the DNA TGTGCCAGTAGTATTTTAGCGGGAGTTAGCACAGATACGCAGTATTTT. Translation: CASSILAGVSTDTQYF. The chain links TRBV19 to TRBJ2-3; TRBD2 agrees at 9 bases. V lost 3 bases and J lost 0; bases outside the gene matches: 4. CDR1 LNHDA and CDR2 SQIVND come from the germline V gene (reference sequence). This CDR3 comprises 16 residues.

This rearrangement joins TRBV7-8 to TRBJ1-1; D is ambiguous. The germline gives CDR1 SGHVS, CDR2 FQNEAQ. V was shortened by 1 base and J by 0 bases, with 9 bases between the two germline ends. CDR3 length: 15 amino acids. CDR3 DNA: TGTGCCAGCAGCTTAGTCGGCAGGATGAACACTGAAGCTTTCTTT. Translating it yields CASSLVGRMNTEAFF.

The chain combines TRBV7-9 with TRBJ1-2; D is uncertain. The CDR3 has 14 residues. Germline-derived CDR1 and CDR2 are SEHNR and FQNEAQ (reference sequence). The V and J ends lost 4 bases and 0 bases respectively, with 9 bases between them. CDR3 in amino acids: CASSSLPANYGYTF. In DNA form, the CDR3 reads TGTGCCAGCAGCTCTTTACCAGCTAACTATGGCTACACCTTC.

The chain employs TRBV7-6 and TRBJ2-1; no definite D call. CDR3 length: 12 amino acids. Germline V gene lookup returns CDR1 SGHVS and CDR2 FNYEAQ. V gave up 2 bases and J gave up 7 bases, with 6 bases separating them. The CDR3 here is CASSLIGNEQFF. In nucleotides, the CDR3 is TGTGCCAGCAGCTTAATCGGGAATGAGCAGTTCTTC.

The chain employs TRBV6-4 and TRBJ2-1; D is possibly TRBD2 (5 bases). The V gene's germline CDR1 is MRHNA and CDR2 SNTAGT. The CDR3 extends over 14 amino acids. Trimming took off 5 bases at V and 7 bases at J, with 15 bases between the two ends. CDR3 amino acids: CASSSGMGRNEQFF. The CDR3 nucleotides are TGTGCCAGCAGTTCCGGGATGGGTCGGAATGAGCAGTTCTTC.

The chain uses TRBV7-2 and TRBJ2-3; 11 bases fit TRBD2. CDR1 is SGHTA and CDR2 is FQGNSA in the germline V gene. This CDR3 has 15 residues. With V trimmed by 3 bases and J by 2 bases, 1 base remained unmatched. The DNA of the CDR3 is TGTGCCAGCAGCTTTAGCGGGAGGGACACAGATACGCAGTATTTT. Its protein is CASSFSGRDTDTQYF. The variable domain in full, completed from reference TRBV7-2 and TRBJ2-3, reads GAGVSQSPSNKVTEKGKDVELRCDPISGHTALYWYRQSLGQGLEFLIYFQGNSAPDKSGLPSDRFSAERTGGSVSTLTIQRTQQEDSAVYLCASSFSGRDTDTQYFGPGTRLTVL.

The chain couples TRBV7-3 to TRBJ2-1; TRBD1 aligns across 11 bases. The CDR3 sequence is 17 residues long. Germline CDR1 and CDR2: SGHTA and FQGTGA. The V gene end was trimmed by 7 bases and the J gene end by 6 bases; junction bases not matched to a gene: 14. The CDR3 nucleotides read TGTGCCAGCATCCCAAGGGGAGGGGACAGGGGGTTCAATGAGCAGTTCTTC. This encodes CASIPRGGDRGFNEQFF.

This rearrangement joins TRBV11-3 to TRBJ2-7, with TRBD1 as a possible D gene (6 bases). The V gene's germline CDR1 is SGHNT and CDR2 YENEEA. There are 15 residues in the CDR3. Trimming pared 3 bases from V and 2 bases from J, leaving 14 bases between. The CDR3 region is CASSFDPDSPYEQYF. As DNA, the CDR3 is TGTGCCAGCAGCTTTGACCCGGACAGCCCCTACGAGCAGTACTTC.

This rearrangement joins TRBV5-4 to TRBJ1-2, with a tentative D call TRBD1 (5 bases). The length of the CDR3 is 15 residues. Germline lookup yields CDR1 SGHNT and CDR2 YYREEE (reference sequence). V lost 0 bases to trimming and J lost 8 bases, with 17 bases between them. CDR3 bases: TGTGCCAGCAGCTTGGATAGGGACCTCCTCCGGGGCTACACCTTC. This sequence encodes CASSLDRDLLRGYTF.

The CDR3 bases are TGTGCCAGCAGCCGTTTCGCGGAGGGGGGATCCTATAATTCACCCCTCCACTTT. As protein: CASSRFAEGGSYNSPLHF. The genes are TRBV5-6 and TRBJ1-6; a possible D gene is TRBD1 (6 bases). The CDR3 totals 18 residues. The ends were cut back, 4 bases at V and 1 base at J, with 18 bases in the middle. The germline V gene has CDR1 SGHDT and CDR2 YYEEEE.

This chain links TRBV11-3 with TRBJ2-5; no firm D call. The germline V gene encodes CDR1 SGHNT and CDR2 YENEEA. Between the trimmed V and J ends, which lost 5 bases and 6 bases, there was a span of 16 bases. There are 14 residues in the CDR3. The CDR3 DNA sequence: TGTGCCAGCAGCCCTCGATTGGTTACTCAGACCCAGTACTTC. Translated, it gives CASSPRLVTQTQYF.

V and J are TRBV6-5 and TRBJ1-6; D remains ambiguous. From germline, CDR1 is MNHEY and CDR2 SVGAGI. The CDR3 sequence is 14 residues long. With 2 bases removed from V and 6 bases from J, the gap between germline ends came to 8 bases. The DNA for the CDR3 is TGTGCCAGCAGTTACGTTCGGGGTAATTCACCCCTCCACTTT. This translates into CASSYVRGNSPLHF.

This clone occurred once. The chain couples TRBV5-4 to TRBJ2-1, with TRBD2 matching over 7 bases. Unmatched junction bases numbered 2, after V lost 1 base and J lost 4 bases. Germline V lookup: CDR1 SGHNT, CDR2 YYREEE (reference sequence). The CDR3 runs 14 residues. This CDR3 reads CASSLLRGYNEQFF. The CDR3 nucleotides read TGTGCCAGCAGCTTGCTGCGGGGGTACAATGAGCAGTTCTTC. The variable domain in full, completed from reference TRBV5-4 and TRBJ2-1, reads ETGVTQSPTHLIKTRGQQVTLRCSSQSGHNTVSWYQQALGQGPQFIFQYYREEENGRGNFPPRFSGLQFPNYSSELNVNALELDDSALYLCASSLLRGYNEQFFGPGTRLTVL.